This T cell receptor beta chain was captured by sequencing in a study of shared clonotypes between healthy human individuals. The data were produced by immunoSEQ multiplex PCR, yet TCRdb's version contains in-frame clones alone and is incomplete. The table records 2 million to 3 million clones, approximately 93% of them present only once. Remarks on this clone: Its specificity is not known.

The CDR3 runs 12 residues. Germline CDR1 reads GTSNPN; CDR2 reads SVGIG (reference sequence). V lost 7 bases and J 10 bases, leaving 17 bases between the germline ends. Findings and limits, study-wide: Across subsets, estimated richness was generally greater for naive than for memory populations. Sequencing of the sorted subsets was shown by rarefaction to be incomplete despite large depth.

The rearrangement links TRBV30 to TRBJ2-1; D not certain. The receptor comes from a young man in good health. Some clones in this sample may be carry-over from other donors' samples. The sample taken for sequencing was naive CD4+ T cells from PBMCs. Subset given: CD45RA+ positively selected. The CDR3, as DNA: TGTGCCTTGGTCCCAGGCTATGACGAGCAGTTCTTC. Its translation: CALVPGYDEQFF.